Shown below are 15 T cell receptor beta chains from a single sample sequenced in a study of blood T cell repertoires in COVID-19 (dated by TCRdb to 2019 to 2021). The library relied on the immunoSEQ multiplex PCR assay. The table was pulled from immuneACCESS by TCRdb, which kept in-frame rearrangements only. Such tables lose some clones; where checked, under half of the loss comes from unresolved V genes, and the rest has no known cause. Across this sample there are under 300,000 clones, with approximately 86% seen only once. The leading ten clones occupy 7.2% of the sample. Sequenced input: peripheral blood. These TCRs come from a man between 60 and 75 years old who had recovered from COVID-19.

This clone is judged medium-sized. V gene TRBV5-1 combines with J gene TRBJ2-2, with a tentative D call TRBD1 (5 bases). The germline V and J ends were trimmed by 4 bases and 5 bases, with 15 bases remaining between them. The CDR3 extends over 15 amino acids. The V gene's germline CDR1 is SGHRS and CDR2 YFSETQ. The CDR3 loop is CASSPQGAKTGELFF. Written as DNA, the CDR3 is TGCGCCAGCAGCCCCCAGGGTGCTAAGACCGGGGAGCTGTTTTTT.

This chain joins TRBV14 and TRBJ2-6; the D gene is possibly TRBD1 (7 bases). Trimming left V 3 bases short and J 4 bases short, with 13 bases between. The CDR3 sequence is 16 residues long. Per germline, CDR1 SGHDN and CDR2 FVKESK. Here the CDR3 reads CASSHRGAQGANVLTF. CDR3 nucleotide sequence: TGTGCCAGCAGCCACAGGGGGGCGCAAGGGGCCAACGTCCTGACTTTC.

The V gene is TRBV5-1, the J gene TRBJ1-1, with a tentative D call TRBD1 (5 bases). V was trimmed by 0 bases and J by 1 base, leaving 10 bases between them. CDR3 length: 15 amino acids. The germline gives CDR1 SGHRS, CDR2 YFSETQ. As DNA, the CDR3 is TGCGCCAGCAGCTTGGGGGGCAGGCGGAACACTGAAGCTTTCTTT. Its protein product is CASSLGGRRNTEAFF.

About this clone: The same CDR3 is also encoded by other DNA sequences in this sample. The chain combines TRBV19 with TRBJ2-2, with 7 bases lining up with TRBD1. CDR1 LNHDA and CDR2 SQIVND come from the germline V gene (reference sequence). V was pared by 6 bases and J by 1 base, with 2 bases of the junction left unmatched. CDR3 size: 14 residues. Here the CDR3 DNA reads TGTGCCAGTAGGCGACAGGGGAACACCGGGGAGCTGTTTTTT. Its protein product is CASRRQGNTGELFF.

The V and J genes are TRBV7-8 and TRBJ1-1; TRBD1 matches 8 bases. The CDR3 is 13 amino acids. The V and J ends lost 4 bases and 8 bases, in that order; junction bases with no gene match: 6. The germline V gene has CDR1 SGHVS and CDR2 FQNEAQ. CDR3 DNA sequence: TGTGCCAGCAGCTGGGCAGGGGGCTTAGAAGCTTTCTTT. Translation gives CASSWAGGLEAFF.

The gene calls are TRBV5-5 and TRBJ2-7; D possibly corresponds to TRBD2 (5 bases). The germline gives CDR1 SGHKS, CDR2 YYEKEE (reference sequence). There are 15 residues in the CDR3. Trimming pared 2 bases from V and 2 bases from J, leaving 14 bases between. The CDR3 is CASSLQYGETYEQYV. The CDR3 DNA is TGTGCCAGCAGCTTACAGTACGGGGAGACCTACGAGCAGTACGTC.

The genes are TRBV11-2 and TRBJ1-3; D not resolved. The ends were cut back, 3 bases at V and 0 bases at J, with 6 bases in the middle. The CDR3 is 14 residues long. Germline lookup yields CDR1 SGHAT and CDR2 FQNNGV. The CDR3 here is CASSFPSSGNTIYF. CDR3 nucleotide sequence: TGTGCCAGCAGCTTCCCCAGCTCTGGAAACACCATATATTTT.

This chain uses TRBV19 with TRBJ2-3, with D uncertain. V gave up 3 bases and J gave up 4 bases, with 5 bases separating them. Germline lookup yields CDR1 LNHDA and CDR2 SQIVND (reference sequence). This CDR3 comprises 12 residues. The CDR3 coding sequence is TGTGCCAGTAGTATTTTCGCAGATACGCAGTATTTT. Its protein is CASSIFADTQYF.

The CDR3 DNA sequence: TGTGCCTGGAGTGTAGGGGGGGCCGCAATCACAGATACGCAGTATTTT. Translating it yields CAWSVGGAAITDTQYF. The chain combines TRBV30 with TRBJ2-3; possibly TRBD2 for D (7 bases). Germline V CDR1 and CDR2: GTSNPN, SVGIG (reference sequence). Trimming took 0 bases from V and 2 from J, leaving 15 bases between them. There are 16 residues in the CDR3. The full variable domain, rest sourced from reference TRBV30 and TRBJ2-3, is SQTIHQWPATLVQPVGSPLSLECTVEGTSNPNLYWYRQAAGRGLQLLFYSVGIGQISSEVPQNLSASRPQDRQFILSSKKLLLSDSGFYLCAWSVGGAAITDTQYFGPGTRLTVL.

The DNA for the CDR3 is TGTGCCAGCAGTCCGGACAGAGCAGACTCCTACGAGCAGTACTTC. Amino acids: CASSPDRADSYEQYF. V and J are TRBV5-5 and TRBJ2-7; maybe TRBD1 (6 bases). Per germline, CDR1 SGHKS and CDR2 YYEKEE (reference sequence). This CDR3 contains 15 residues. V lost 5 bases to trimming and J lost 0 bases, with 15 bases between them.

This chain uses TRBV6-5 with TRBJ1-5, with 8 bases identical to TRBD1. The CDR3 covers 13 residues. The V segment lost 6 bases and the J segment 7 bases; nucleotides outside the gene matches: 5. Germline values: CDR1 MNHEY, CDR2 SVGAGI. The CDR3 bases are TGTGCCAGCAGGAGGACAGGGAGACAGCCCCAGCATTTT. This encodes CASRRTGRQPQHF.

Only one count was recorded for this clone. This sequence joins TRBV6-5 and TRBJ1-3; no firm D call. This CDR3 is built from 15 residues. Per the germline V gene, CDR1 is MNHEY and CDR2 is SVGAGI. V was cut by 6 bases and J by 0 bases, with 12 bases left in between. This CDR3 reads CASRRGEHSGNTIYF. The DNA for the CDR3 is TGTGCCAGCAGGCGGGGAGAACACTCTGGAAACACCATATATTTT.

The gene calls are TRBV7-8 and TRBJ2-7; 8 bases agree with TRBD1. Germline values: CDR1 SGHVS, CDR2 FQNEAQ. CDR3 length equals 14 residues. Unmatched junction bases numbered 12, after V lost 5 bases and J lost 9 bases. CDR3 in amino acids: CASSGGQGWFGQYF. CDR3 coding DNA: TGTGCCAGCAGCGGAGGACAGGGTTGGTTTGGGCAGTACTTC.

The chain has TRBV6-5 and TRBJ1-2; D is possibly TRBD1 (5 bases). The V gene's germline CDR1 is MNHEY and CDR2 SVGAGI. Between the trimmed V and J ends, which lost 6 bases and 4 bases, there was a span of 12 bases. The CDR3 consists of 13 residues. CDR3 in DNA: TGTGCCAGCAGCCGTGACAGACTCTATGGCTACACCTTC. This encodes CASSRDRLYGYTF.

Written as DNA, the CDR3 is TGTGCCAGCAGTGAAGCACGGGCGAACACCGGGGAGCTGTTTTTT. It encodes CASSEARANTGELFF. The V call is TRBV6-1, the J call TRBJ2-2; D not certain. V lost 0 bases and J lost 0, with 5 bases in between. The CDR3 is made up of 15 amino acids. Germline V gene sequence: CDR1 MNHNS, CDR2 SASEGT.